The 20 T cell receptor beta chains below come from one sample, sequenced in a study of blood T cell repertoires in COVID-19. Libraries were prepared by immunoSEQ multiplex PCR; TCRdb keeps only in-frame clonotypes and omits some of them. Of a few thousand clones listed, roughly 84% are singletons. The specimen was peripheral blood. These receptors came from a woman older than 75 with acute or convalescent COVID-19.

The chain uses TRBV5-4 and TRBJ1-3, with D tentatively TRBD1 (6 bases). Germline assignment: CDR1 SGHNT and CDR2 YYREEE (reference sequence). The CDR3 runs to 15 residues. V lost 3 bases, J lost 4 bases, and 14 bases lay in between. Here the CDR3 reads CASSWGGGSGNTIYF. CDR3 in DNA: TGTGCCAGCAGCTGGGGAGGGGGATCCGGAAACACCATATATTTT.

This clone was counted a single time. The V gene is TRBV18, the J gene TRBJ2-6; unclear D gene. CDR1 KGHSH and CDR2 LQKENI come from the germline V gene. The CDR3 contains 14 residues. Trimming shortened V by 4 bases and J by 0 bases, and 4 bases separated the two germline ends. The CDR3 sequence: CASSQRSGANVLTF. The DNA for the CDR3 is TGTGCCAGCTCACAGCGCTCTGGGGCCAACGTCCTGACTTTC.

The chain is built from TRBV28 and TRBJ2-7; 7 nucleotides align to TRBD1. CDR3 length equals 13 residues. In germline, CDR1 is MDHEN, CDR2 SYDVKM. The trim removed 6 bases at V and 5 bases at J, leaving 7 bases unmatched. The CDR3 region is CASRPGQIDEQYF. CDR3 nucleotide sequence: TGTGCCAGCAGGCCGGGACAGATCGACGAGCAGTACTTC.

This rearrangement joins TRBV5-1 to TRBJ1-2; 7 bases align to TRBD1. V lost 4 bases and J lost 5; bases outside the gene matches: 8. Germline V lookup: CDR1 SGHRS, CDR2 YFSETQ. The CDR3 covers 14 residues. The CDR3 sequence: CASSPPGTAYGYTF. In nucleotides, the CDR3 is TGCGCCAGCAGCCCCCCCGGGACAGCTTATGGCTACACCTTC.

This chain joins TRBV3-1 (or the pseudogene TRBV3-2) and TRBJ2-3; D unresolved. Per the germline V gene, CDR1 is LGHDT and CDR2 is YNNKEL (reference sequence). The CDR3 loop spans 13 amino acids. V lost 1 base and J lost 7, with 9 bases in between. The chain's CDR3 is CASSQVRAYTQYF. The CDR3 nucleotides are TGTGCCAGCAGCCAAGTGCGCGCGTATACGCAGTATTTT.

The chain is built from TRBV3-1 (or the pseudogene TRBV3-2) and TRBJ2-3; no definite D call. Germline CDR1 reads LGHDT; CDR2 reads YNNKEL (reference sequence). Trimming took off 5 bases at V and 3 bases at J, with 3 bases between the two ends. The CDR3 is 11 residues long. The CDR3 protein is CASSYTDTQYF. In DNA form, the CDR3 reads TGTGCCAGCAGCTATACAGATACGCAGTATTTT.

The chain combines TRBV7-9 with TRBJ1-6; TRBD1 might be the D (5 bases). The CDR3 length is 15 residues. V was shortened by 3 bases and J by 7 bases, with 13 bases between the two germline ends. Germline loops: CDR1 SEHNR, CDR2 FQNEAQ (reference sequence). In DNA, the CDR3 is TGTGCCAGCAGCTTGTCGTCAGGGTGGAATTCACCCCTCCACTTT. This sequence encodes CASSLSSGWNSPLHF.

The J gene is TRBJ2-5, the V gene TRBV7-9; no firm D call. The germline V gene has CDR1 SEHNR and CDR2 FQNEAQ (reference sequence). V shed 2 bases and J shed 1 base, with 2 bases lying between them. The CDR3 covers 12 residues. The DNA of the CDR3 is TGTGCCAGCAGCTTACGCCAAGAGACCCAGTACTTC. Protein product: CASSLRQETQYF.

V and J are TRBV5-8 and TRBJ1-5; 9 nucleotides line up with TRBD1. Germline V gives CDR1 SGHTS, CDR2 YDEGEE. J lost 6 bases, V lost 4 bases, and 8 bases had no gene match. The CDR3 length is 15 residues. The CDR3 loop is CASSLGTGQVQPQHF. As DNA, the CDR3 is TGTGCCAGCAGCCTCGGGACAGGGCAGGTTCAGCCCCAGCATTTT.

V usage is TRBV10-3 and J usage is TRBJ1-1, with TRBD1 matching 7 bases. Trimming at V came to 5 bases and at J to 6 bases, leaving 3 bases not matched to a gene. The CDR3 has 12 residues. Looked up from germline, CDR1 is ENHRY and CDR2 is SYGVKD. CDR3 bases: TGTGCCATCAGTAAAGACAGGGCTGAAGCTTTCTTT. This translates into CAISKDRAEAFF.

The chain employs TRBV6-5 and TRBJ2-2; 9 bases fit TRBD1. V lost 8 bases to trimming and J lost 2 bases; unmatched junction nucleotides: 3. Germline values: CDR1 MNHEY, CDR2 SVGAGI. The CDR3 consists of 14 residues. For the CDR3, the DNA is TGTGCCAGCGGGGACAGGGACAACACCGGGGAGCTGTTTTTT. Its protein is CASGDRDNTGELFF.

This clone showed up just a few times. The gene calls are TRBV7-3 and TRBJ2-3; 9 bases agree with TRBD1. The V gene end was trimmed by 0 bases and the J gene end by 1 base; junction bases not matched to a gene: 2. Germline lookup yields CDR1 SGHTA and CDR2 FQGTGA. The CDR3 runs 16 residues. The chain's CDR3 is CASSLTRDRGTDTQYF. The CDR3 coding sequence is TGTGCCAGCAGCTTAACGAGGGACAGGGGCACAGATACGCAGTATTTT.

V is TRBV24-1 and J is TRBJ2-7, with D unclear. V was cut by 6 bases and J by 3 bases, with 14 bases left in between. The CDR3 loop spans 14 amino acids. The germline CDR1 and CDR2 sequences are KGHDR and SFDVKD. The CDR3 coding sequence is TGTGCCACCAGTCACAACAGAGATTTCTACGAGCAGTACTTC. Translating gives CATSHNRDFYEQYF.

The chain links TRBV2 to TRBJ1-1, with unresolved D. The CDR3 totals 12 residues. CDR1 and CDR2 (germline): SNHLY, FYNNEI. V was clipped by 6 bases and J by 4 bases, with 9 bases between them. The CDR3 sequence is CASRWEGTEAFF. The CDR3 DNA sequence: TGTGCCAGCAGATGGGAGGGCACTGAAGCTTTCTTT. Full variable domain (rest looked up from reference TRBV2 and TRBJ1-1): EPEVTQTPSHQVTQMGQEVILRCVPISNHLYFYWYRQILGQKVEFLVSFYNNEISEKSEIFDDQFSVERPDGSNFTLKIRSTKLEDSAMYFCASRWEGTEAFFGQGTRLTVV.

The rearrangement joins TRBV19 to TRBJ2-7; tentative D call: TRBD1 (6 bases). The CDR3 length is 14 residues. V shed 3 bases and J shed 3 bases, with 12 bases lying between them. Germline CDR1 and CDR2: LNHDA and SQIVND (reference sequence). This chain's CDR3 is CASSIGDTFYEQYF. The CDR3, as DNA: TGTGCCAGTAGTATCGGGGACACTTTCTACGAGCAGTACTTC.

In nucleotides, the CDR3 is TGTGCCAGCAGCTTAGTCATCACCGGGGAGCTGTTTTTT. It translates to CASSLVITGELFF. The chain uses TRBV7-9 and TRBJ2-2; D is ambiguous. Germline-derived CDR1 and CDR2 are SEHNR and FQNEAQ (reference sequence). Trimming left V 1 base short and J 4 bases short, with 4 bases between. The CDR3 sequence is 13 residues long.

V gene TRBV18 combines with J gene TRBJ1-2, with no clear D. This CDR3 spans 15 amino acids. The V gene's germline CDR1 is KGHSH and CDR2 LQKENI. Trimming took 2 bases from V and 4 from J, leaving 14 bases between them. As DNA, the CDR3 is TGTGCCAGCTCACCATCGAGGGATCGGCCCTATGGCTACACCTTC. Amino acids: CASSPSRDRPYGYTF.

This chain uses TRBV19 with TRBJ1-4; D is unclear. Germline values: CDR1 LNHDA, CDR2 SQIVND (reference sequence). V was trimmed by 0 bases and J by 8 bases, leaving 13 bases between them. This CDR3 is 15 amino acids long. In nucleotides, the CDR3 is TGTGCCAGTAGTATAGATCTTGGGAGTACCGAAAAACTGTTTTTT. Protein: CASSIDLGSTEKLFF.

V and J are TRBV30 and TRBJ1-5, with D uncertain. Between the trimmed V and J ends, which lost 2 bases and 6 bases, there was a span of 11 bases. CDR1 and CDR2 (germline): GTSNPN, SVGIG (reference sequence). The CDR3 covers 13 residues. The CDR3 DNA follows: TGTGCCTGGAGTAAGTCTGAGGGTCAGCCCCAGCATTTT. This sequence encodes CAWSKSEGQPQHF.

This rearrangement joins TRBV10-2 to TRBJ1-5, with a weak D call TRBD1 (5 bases). The V end was cut by 0 bases, the J end by 9 bases, with 18 bases between. The CDR3 consists of 16 residues. Germline CDR1 reads WSHSY; CDR2 reads SAAADI. This chain's CDR3 is CASSESGYRPLRPQHF. In DNA, the CDR3 is TGCGCCAGCAGTGAGTCGGGATACAGGCCCTTGAGGCCCCAGCATTTT.